This TCR beta chain was identified in a study of T-cell memory formation after mild COVID-19. General study points: Later expanders leaned CD4+, whereas day 15 to 85 contracting clones were balanced CD4/CD8. Memory sampled before infection contained some responding clones, suggesting cross-reactive memory joined. Largely, contracting CD4+ clones fell within CM and EM, and contracting CD8+ clones within EMRA.

This clonotype was observed at least ten times. Its antigen is currently unknown. The V gene's germline CDR1 is MNHEY and CDR2 SVGAGI. This CDR3 comprises 15 residues. With V trimmed by 7 bases and J by 3 bases, 6 bases remained unmatched. UMIs and sample barcodes were carried by the TCR alpha and TCR beta cDNA libraries that 5'RACE produced using constant-segment primers. TCRdb passed the 5' RACE reads through MiXCR, listing each CDR3 protein once. The sample carries roughly 300,000 distinct CDR3 sequences, 7% to 10% recorded once. Input material: PBMCs or a T cell subset sorted from them (not recorded which). The sequence derives from a man between 18 and 35 years old who had mild COVID-19 (a few samples of this study predate the infection). Cell type and time point are not known. The V and J genes are TRBV6-5 and TRBJ2-6; 7 bases are a match to TRBD1. DNA of the CDR3: TGTGCCAGCACCAGACAGGGTTTTGGGGCCAACGTCCTGACTTTC. Protein sequence: CASTRQGFGANVLTF.